The 21 T cell receptor beta chains reported below all come from one sample, sequenced in a study of radiotherapy plus CTLA-4 blockade in lung cancer. Sequencing used immunoSEQ multiplex PCR; TCRdb keeps in-frame clones, though not all of them. Of about 38,000 clones in the sample, over 65% were seen once. The sequencing used peripheral blood, collected from a patient treated with radiotherapy plus ipilimumab. The receptors originated from a human donor with non-small cell lung cancer who had stable disease on radiotherapy plus ipilimumab.

J is TRBJ1-1 and V is TRBV30; 9 bases align to TRBD1. Germline lookup yields CDR1 GTSNPN and CDR2 SVGIG (reference sequence). J lost 3 bases, V lost 2 bases, and 4 bases had no gene match. The CDR3 is 14 residues long. The CDR3 nucleotides are TGTGCCTGGAGTTTACAGGGGGCGCACACTGAAGCTTTCTTT. Its protein is CAWSLQGAHTEAFF. Together with reference TRBV30 and TRBJ1-1, the CDR3 gives the full variable domain: SQTIHQWPATLVQPVGSPLSLECTVEGTSNPNLYWYRQAAGRGLQLLFYSVGIGQISSEVPQNLSASRPQDRQFILSSKKLLLSDSGFYLCAWSLQGAHTEAFFGQGTRLTVV.

This chain uses TRBV9 with TRBJ1-3, with D unclear. Trimming left V 0 bases short and J 0 bases short, with 4 bases between. This CDR3 region has 14 residues. CDR1 and CDR2 from the germline V gene are SGDLS and YYNGEE. Here the CDR3 DNA reads TGTGCCAGCAGCGTAGGGAACTCTGGAAACACCATATATTTT. Its protein product is CASSVGNSGNTIYF.

The chain has TRBV25-1 and TRBJ1-5; D gene unclear. CDR1 MGHDK and CDR2 SYGVNS come from the germline V gene. Trimming took off 3 bases at V and 0 bases at J, with 6 bases between the two ends. CDR3 length equals 14 residues. CDR3 residues: CASSEENSNQPQHF. The DNA of the CDR3 is TGTGCCAGCAGTGAGGAGAATAGCAATCAGCCCCAGCATTTT.

The chain uses TRBV11-3 and TRBJ1-1; no reliable D call. The V gene's germline CDR1 is SGHNT and CDR2 YENEEA. V was clipped by 1 base and J by 7 bases, with 7 bases between them. The CDR3 contains 12 residues. As DNA, the CDR3 is TGTGCCAGCAGCTTAGGGGCCAGTGAAGCTTTCTTT. It translates to CASSLGASEAFF.

This clone appeared a few times. The chain uses TRBV5-4 and TRBJ2-3, with TRBD2 matching over 8 bases. Germline V lookup: CDR1 SGHNT, CDR2 YYREEE (reference sequence). V lost 3 bases to trimming and J lost 0 bases; unmatched junction nucleotides: 9. The CDR3 is 17 residues long. The CDR3 reads CASSSTPVAGSTDTQYF. CDR3 sequence (DNA): TGTGCCAGCAGCTCGACTCCCGTAGCGGGGAGCACAGATACGCAGTATTTT. Filled out from reference TRBV5-4 and TRBJ2-3, the complete variable domain reads ETGVTQSPTHLIKTRGQQVTLRCSSQSGHNTVSWYQQALGQGPQFIFQYYREEENGRGNFPPRFSGLQFPNYSSELNVNALELDDSALYLCASSSTPVAGSTDTQYFGPGTRLTVL.

The chain employs TRBV5-1 and TRBJ2-7; 9 positions match TRBD1. This CDR3 is built from 15 residues. The V and J ends lost 7 bases and 2 bases, in that order; junction bases with no gene match: 10. Germline CDR1 SGHRS, CDR2 YFSETQ. Written as DNA, the CDR3 is TGCGCCAGCCGGGGGACAGGGACTACAGCCTACGAGCAGTACTTC. Translation gives CASRGTGTTAYEQYF.

This clone ranks as medium-sized. V usage is TRBV7-9 and J usage is TRBJ1-1; the D is unclear. The CDR3 is 16 residues long. Germline CDR1 is SEHNR and CDR2 is FQNEAQ (reference sequence). The V and J ends lost 1 base and 1 base respectively, with 13 bases between them. DNA of the CDR3: TGTGCCAGCAGCTTAGGACTTACCACGGGGAACACTGAAGCTTTCTTT. Protein product: CASSLGLTTGNTEAFF.

The V call is TRBV6-1, the J call TRBJ2-1, with D perhaps being TRBD1 or TRBD2 (5 bases each). V dropped 0 bases and J dropped 0 bases, with 9 bases sitting between them. In germline, CDR1 is MNHNS, CDR2 SASEGT. CDR3 length: 16 residues. CDR3 sequence reads: CASSEAPGTSYNEQFF. The CDR3 DNA reads TGTGCCAGCAGTGAAGCGCCCGGGACCTCCTACAATGAGCAGTTCTTC.

This clone was seen only once. The rearrangement joins TRBV15 to TRBJ1-2, with D uncertain. The CDR3 runs to 15 residues. From germline, CDR1 is LNHNV and CDR2 YYDKDF (reference sequence). The V end lost 5 bases, the J end lost 3 bases, and 16 bases lay between the germline ends. The DNA for the CDR3 is TGTGCCACCAGCTCCCAAGTAGGACCTTACTATGGCTACACCTTC. This gives the protein CATSSQVGPYYGYTF.

This chain links TRBV6-1 with TRBJ1-4; a weak D match, TRBD1 (6 bases). V was trimmed by 6 bases and J by 1 base, leaving 6 bases between them. This CDR3 contains 13 residues. Germline CDR1 is MNHNS and CDR2 is SASEGT. The CDR3 DNA follows: TGTGCCAGCAGGGACAGAACTAATGAAAAACTGTTTTTT. Its protein is CASRDRTNEKLFF.

The V call is TRBV4-3, the J call TRBJ2-3; D remains ambiguous. The V end was cut by 5 bases, the J end by 3 bases, with 9 bases between. The germline gives CDR1 LGHNA, CDR2 YSLEER. The CDR3 extends over 13 amino acids. The CDR3 DNA follows: TGCGCCAGCAGCTTGCAGTCTACAGATACGCAGTATTTT. Translated: CASSLQSTDTQYF.

This chain links TRBV19 with TRBJ1-2; D is unclear. Trimming pared 5 bases from V and 4 bases from J, leaving 8 bases between. The germline gives CDR1 LNHDA, CDR2 SQIVND (reference sequence). The CDR3 has 12 residues. The CDR3 here is CASSVRTYGYTF. CDR3 DNA: TGTGCCAGTAGTGTTCGGACCTATGGCTACACCTTC.

This chain links TRBV12-1 with TRBJ2-6. TRBV12-1 corresponds to a pseudogene. The CDR3 length is 17 residues. CDR3 amino acids: CASSGIRVQSRANVLTF. The DNA of the CDR3 is TGTGCCAGCAGCGGGATCCGTGTACAAAGTCGGGCCAACGTCCTGACTTTC.

The chain recombines TRBV9 with TRBJ2-7; the D call may be TRBD1 or TRBD2 (5 bases each). The CDR3 is 16 amino acids. Germline loops: CDR1 SGDLS, CDR2 YYNGEE. V was shortened by 0 bases and J by 0 bases, with 13 bases between the two germline ends. Written as DNA, the CDR3 is TGTGCCAGCAGCGTAGCTCCGGGACCCAACTCCTACGAGCAGTACTTC. It yields the protein CASSVAPGPNSYEQYF.

The CDR3 coding sequence is TGTGCCAGCAGCTTGCGGGGGGGCCTAGGCAATGAGCAGTTCTTC. Amino acids: CASSLRGGLGNEQFF. J is TRBJ2-1 and V is TRBV11-3, with TRBD2 matching over 9 bases. CDR1 and CDR2 (germline): SGHNT, YENEEA. V was clipped by 3 bases and J by 6 bases; unmatched bases: 6. The CDR3 covers 15 residues.

The chain joins TRBV11-2 to TRBJ1-1, with 7 bases aligning to TRBD1. Looked up from germline, CDR1 is SGHAT and CDR2 is FQNNGV. V was pared by 5 bases and J by 9 bases, with 3 bases of the junction left unmatched. The CDR3 sequence is 11 residues long. CDR3 nucleotides: TGTGCCAGCAGCCAGGGGGGCCAAGCTTTCTTT. Translated, it gives CASSQGGQAFF.

This clone was seen a handful of times. V and J are TRBV5-4 and TRBJ2-7, with D unresolved. Germline values: CDR1 SGHNT, CDR2 YYREEE (reference sequence). CDR3 length: 13 residues. V dropped 4 bases and J dropped 9 bases, with 17 bases sitting between them. CDR3 DNA: TGTGCCAGCAGCCGTGGTAGTGGGGTTGGGCAGTACTTC. Amino acid sequence: CASSRGSGVGQYF.

V gene TRBV6-5 combines with J gene TRBJ2-5; TRBD2 agrees at 7 bases. The CDR3 consists of 14 residues. The trim removed 5 bases at V and 3 bases at J, leaving 6 bases unmatched. The germline V gene encodes CDR1 MNHEY and CDR2 SVGAGI. CDR3 bases: TGTGCCAGCAGTAACCCGGGGACTAAAGAGACCCAGTACTTC. It codes for CASSNPGTKETQYF.

The gene calls are TRBV11-2 and TRBJ2-7; 11 bases align to TRBD2. V trimming: 4 bases; J trimming: 3 bases; junction bases outside the gene matches: 14. CDR1 is SGHAT, CDR2 FQNNGV, per germline. This CDR3 is 18 amino acids long. CDR3 nucleotide sequence: TGTGCCAGCAGCTCCCCTAGCGGGGGGCAGACTAACTACTACGAGCAGTACGTC. This gives the protein CASSSPSGGQTNYYEQYV.

V gene TRBV10-1 combines with J gene TRBJ1-1, with unresolved D. This CDR3 contains 16 residues. V was cut by 3 bases and J by 1 base, with 15 bases left in between. In germline, CDR1 is WNHNN, CDR2 SYGVQD (reference sequence). The CDR3 DNA reads TGCGCCAGCAGTGACCCCAAGGCGGGTGAGAACACTGAAGCTTTCTTT. Protein product: CASSDPKAGENTEAFF.

The gene calls are TRBV6-1 and TRBJ2-1; D may correspond to TRBD1 or TRBD2 (5 bases each). The V end lost 8 bases, the J end lost 4 bases, and 15 bases lay between the germline ends. CDR3 length equals 14 residues. Germline CDR1 MNHNS, CDR2 SASEGT. CDR3 nucleotide sequence: TGTGCCAGCCCACGGGACCCAAGTTACAATGAGCAGTTCTTC. As protein: CASPRDPSYNEQFF.